This TCR beta chain was observed in a study of OX40 agonist ivuxolimab in advanced cancers. This clone was detected once. Some clones are missing from TCRdb's copy, which holds only in-frame ones; the method was immunoSEQ multiplex PCR. This sample has about 150,000 clones, with roughly 91% found just once. The material was CD4+ or CD8+ T cells sorted from blood, obtained in a trial of the OX40 agonist ivuxolimab. This clonotype originated in an adult with an advanced solid tumor such as melanoma, head and neck, liver or kidney cancer.

DNA for the CDR3: TGTGCCAGCAGCTTAAGATGGGGGGGCTCCTACAATGAGCAGTTCTTC. It codes for CASSLRWGGSYNEQFF. The chain carries TRBV7-2 and TRBJ2-1; TRBD2 matches at 7 bases. The germline V gene encodes CDR1 SGHTA and CDR2 FQGNSA. V lost 2 bases, J lost 0 bases, and 4 bases stayed unmatched. The length of the CDR3 is 16 residues. Based on the CDR3 plus reference TRBV7-2 and TRBJ2-1, the full variable domain is GAGVSQSPSNKVTEKGKDVELRCDPISGHTALYWYRQSLGQGLEFLIYFQGNSAPDKSGLPSDRFSAERTGGSVSTLTIQRTQQEDSAVYLCASSLRWGGSYNEQFFGPGTRLTVL.